The present T cell receptor beta chain was sequenced within a study of T cells after yellow fever vaccination (dated by TCRdb to 2018 to 2020). About the full investigation: The SMART-Seq v4 Ultra Low Input RNA kit was used to prepare libraries from fractions with low cell numbers. Blood was collected at multiple timepoints before and after primary and secondary immunization, and bulk PBMC replicates and cell subsets were isolated. Two healthy male donors, one aged 18 to 30 and one aged 30 to 40 years, made up the cohort. To follow T-cell clones before and after primary and booster YFV17D yellow fever vaccination, bulk TCR alpha and beta repertoires were sequenced over time. Summary of the overall study and its limitations: Compared with the primary T-cell response, the secondary T-cell response was faster but weaker, reaching its peak on day 5 rather than on day 15. Most clones expanded after primary vaccination were re-detected after the booster (almost 98% of CD4 and about 88% of CD8), suggesting broad memory maintenance. Computational filtering was needed because FACS-sorted repertoires could contain abundant contaminating clonotypes from the bulk population. The study included only two donors, which limits how far the findings can be generalized. A small fraction of clonotypes appeared in both the CD4 and CD8 compartments, likely as a result of convergent recombination.

V and J lose 8 bases and 12 bases, and a span of 15 bases separates them. Measured from the cysteine to the phenylalanine, the CDR3 is 11 residues long. The only DNA kept is the CDR3, 33 bases in frame from the first base. The germline V gene gives CDR1 as WSHSY and CDR2 as SAAADI. Regarding this clonotype: Its antigen has not been determined. Per-nucleotide qualities are absent, and no much larger clonotype sits a single base away.

For sequencing, an Illumina NovaSeq 6000 was employed. TCR cDNA was synthesized by 5'RACE template switching, which introduced a universal primer site and unique molecular identifiers. cDNA synthesis was primed from both the TCR alpha and TCR beta constant segments. Library amplification used two PCR steps, and the second PCR step added sample barcodes and sequencing adapters. Sequencing of the libraries was done on either Illumina HiSeq 2500 (2x100 bp) or NovaSeq (2x150 bp). From the authors' description of their analysis: MIGEC handled demultiplexing of reads and collapsing into UMI consensus sequences, while MiXCR performed V(D)J alignment. Vaccine-responding clonotypes were defined with edgeR using replicate PBMC samples, requiring FDR below 0.01 and a log2 fold change above 5 up to day 15. Each bulk clonotype received a CD4 or CD8 identity based on whether the sequenced CD4 or CD8 repertoire contained that clonotype at higher abundance. TCRdb handled the public reads itself, with Q25 trimming in fastp and clone calling in MiXCR, and kept productive beta chains. CDR3 protein sequences are deduplicated, and each keeps its most common genes and DNA. Here the V and J calls rest on TCRdb's processing, not on the authors' analysis. In all, the sample holds about 260,000 distinct CDR3 sequences, and 5.2% of those were seen once. Roughly 3% of the sample comes from the top ten.

The intended sense of this specimen's treatment or condition label: live attenuated yellow fever vaccine strain. A standard Ficoll-Paque protocol was used to isolate PBMCs from peripheral blood. Dynabeads CD4 and CD8 positive selection kits were used to isolate the CD4 and CD8 T-cell fractions. TriZol was used to extract RNA from bulk PBMCs, from CD4 and CD8 fractions, and from dextramer-positive and dextramer-negative fractions. This clonotype was obtained from a man between 18 and 29 years old who received the YFV17D yellow fever vaccine. Sample: CD4+ T cells sorted from PBMCs, taken on the day of the yellow fever booster vaccination. The chain is made from TRBV10-2 and TRBJ2-3; the D gene remains uncertain. The nucleotide sequence is given as TGCGCCAGCGCAGACTTAACGCTCCAGTATTTT. Its product reads: CASADLTLQYF.